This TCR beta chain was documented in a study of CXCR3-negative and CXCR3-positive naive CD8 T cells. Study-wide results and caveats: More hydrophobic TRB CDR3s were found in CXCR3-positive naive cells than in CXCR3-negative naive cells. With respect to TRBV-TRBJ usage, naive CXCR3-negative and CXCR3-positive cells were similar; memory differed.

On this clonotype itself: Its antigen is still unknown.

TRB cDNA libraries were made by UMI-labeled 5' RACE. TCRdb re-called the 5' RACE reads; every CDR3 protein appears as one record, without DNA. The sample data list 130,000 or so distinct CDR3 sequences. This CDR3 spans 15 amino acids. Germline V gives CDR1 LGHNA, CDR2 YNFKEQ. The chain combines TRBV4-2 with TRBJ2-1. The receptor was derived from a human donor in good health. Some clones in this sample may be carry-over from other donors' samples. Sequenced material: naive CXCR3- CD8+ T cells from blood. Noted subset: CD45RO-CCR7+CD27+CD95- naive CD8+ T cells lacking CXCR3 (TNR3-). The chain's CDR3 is CASSQDESSYNEQFF.